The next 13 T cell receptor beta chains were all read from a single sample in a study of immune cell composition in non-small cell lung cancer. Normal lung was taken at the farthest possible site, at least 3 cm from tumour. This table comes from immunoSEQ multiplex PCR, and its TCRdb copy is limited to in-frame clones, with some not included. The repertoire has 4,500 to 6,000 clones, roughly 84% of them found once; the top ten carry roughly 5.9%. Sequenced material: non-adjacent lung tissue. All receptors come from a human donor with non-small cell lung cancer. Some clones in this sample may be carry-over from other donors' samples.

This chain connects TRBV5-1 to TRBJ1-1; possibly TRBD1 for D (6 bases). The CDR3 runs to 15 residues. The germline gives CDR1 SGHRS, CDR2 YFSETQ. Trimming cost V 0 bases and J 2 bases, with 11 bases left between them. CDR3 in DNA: TGCGCCAGCAGCTTGGGAGGGACAAGAAACACTGAAGCTTTCTTT. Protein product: CASSLGGTRNTEAFF.

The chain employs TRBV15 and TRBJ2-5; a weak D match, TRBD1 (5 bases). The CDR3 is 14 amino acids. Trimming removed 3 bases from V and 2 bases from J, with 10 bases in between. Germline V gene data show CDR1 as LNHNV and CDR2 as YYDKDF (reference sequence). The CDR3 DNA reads TGTGCCACCAGCAGCTACAGGATACAAGAGACCCAGTACTTC. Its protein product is CATSSYRIQETQYF.

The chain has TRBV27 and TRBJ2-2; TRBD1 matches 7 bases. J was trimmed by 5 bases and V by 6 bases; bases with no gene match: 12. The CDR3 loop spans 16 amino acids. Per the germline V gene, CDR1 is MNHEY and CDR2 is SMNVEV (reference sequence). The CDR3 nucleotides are TGTGCCAGCAGACCGACAGGGCAGATAGGGACCGGGGAGCTGTTTTTT. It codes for CASRPTGQIGTGELFF.

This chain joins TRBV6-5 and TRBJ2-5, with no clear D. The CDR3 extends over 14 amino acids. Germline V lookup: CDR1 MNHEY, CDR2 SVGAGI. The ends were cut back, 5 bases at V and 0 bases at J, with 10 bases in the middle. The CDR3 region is CASSPRAYQETQYF. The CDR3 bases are TGTGCCAGCAGTCCTCGAGCGTACCAAGAGACCCAGTACTTC.

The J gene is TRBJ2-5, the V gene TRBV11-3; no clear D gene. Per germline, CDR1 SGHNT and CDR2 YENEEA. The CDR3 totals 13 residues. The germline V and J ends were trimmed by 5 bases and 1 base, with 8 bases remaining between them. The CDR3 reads CASSASPQETQYF. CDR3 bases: TGTGCCAGCAGCGCTAGTCCCCAAGAGACCCAGTACTTC.

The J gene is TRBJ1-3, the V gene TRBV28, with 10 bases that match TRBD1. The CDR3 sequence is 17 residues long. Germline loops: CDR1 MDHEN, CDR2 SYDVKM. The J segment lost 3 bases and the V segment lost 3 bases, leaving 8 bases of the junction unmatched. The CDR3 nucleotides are TGTGCCAGCAGTTTCCCGGGACAGGGGCTCGGTGGAAACACCATATATTTT. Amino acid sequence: CASSFPGQGLGGNTIYF.

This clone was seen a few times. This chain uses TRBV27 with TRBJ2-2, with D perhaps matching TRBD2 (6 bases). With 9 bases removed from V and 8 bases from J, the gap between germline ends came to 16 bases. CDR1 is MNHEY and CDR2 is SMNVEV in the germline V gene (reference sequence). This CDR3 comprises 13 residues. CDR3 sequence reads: CASLSGEAGELFF. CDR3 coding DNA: TGTGCCAGTTTGTCCGGGGAGGCGGGGGAGCTGTTTTTT.

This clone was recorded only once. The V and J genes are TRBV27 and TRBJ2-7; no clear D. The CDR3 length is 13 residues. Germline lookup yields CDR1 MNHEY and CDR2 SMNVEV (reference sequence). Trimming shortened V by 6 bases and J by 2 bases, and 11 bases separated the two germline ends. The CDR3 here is CASRTQDAYEQYF. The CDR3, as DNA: TGTGCCAGCAGGACCCAGGATGCCTACGAGCAGTACTTC.

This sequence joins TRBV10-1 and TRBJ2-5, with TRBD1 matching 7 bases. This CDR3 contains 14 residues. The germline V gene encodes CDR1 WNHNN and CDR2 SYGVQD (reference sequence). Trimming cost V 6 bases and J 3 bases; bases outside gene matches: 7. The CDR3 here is CASRRPQGKETQYF. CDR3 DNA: TGCGCCAGCAGAAGGCCACAGGGGAAAGAGACCCAGTACTTC.

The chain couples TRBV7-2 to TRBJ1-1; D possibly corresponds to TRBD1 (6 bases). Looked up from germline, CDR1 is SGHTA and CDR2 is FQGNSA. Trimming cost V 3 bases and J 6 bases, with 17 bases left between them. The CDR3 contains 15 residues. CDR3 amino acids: CASSFLGAGMSEAFF. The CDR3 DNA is TGTGCCAGCAGCTTTTTGGGGGCAGGAATGTCTGAAGCTTTCTTT.

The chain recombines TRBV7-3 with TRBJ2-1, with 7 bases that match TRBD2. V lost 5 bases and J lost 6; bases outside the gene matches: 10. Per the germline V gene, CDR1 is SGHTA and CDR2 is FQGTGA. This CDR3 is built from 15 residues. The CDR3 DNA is TGTGCCAGCAGCCCAGGACTAGTACGTTCCAATGAGCAGTTCTTC. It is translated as CASSPGLVRSNEQFF.

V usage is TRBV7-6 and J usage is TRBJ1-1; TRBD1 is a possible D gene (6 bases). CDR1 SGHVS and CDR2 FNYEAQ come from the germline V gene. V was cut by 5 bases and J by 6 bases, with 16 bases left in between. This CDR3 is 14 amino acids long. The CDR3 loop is CASSPRVRGSEAFF. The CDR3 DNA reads TGTGCCAGCAGCCCCAGGGTCAGGGGATCTGAAGCTTTCTTT.

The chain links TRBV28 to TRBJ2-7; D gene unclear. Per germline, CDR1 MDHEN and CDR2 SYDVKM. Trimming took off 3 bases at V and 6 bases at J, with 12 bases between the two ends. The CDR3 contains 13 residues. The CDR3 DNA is TGTGCCAGCAGTTTCATCGCGGCAGTCGAGCAGTACTTC. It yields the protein CASSFIAAVEQYF. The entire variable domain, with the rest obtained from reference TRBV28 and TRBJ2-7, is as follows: DVKVTQSSRYLVKRTGEKVFLECVQDMDHENMFWYRQDPGLGLRLIYFSYDVKMKEKGDIPEGYSVSREKKERFSLILESASTNQTSMYLCASSFIAAVEQYFGPGTRLTVT.